These 21 T cell receptor beta chains came from one sample sequenced in a study of CD8 T cells in Susac syndrome (dated by TCRdb to the late 2010s). Library construction relied on the immunoSEQ multiplex PCR assay. RNA was extracted using the RNeasy kit, and roughly 0.5 to 1 microgram was reverse transcribed with random hexamers. TCRdb handled the public reads itself, with Q25 trimming in fastp and clone calling in MiXCR, and kept productive beta chains. Each CDR3 protein appears once, grouped with its most common genes and DNA. This sample holds 77,000 or so distinct CDR3 sequences; more than 85% were observed only once. The leading ten clones occupy 0.5% to 0.65% of the sample. Sequencing was done on a sample of CD4+ T cells from PBMCs. The receptors originated from a human donor with Susac syndrome.

The rearrangement joins TRBV5-1 to TRBJ2-6, with 8 bases that match TRBD1. Losses at the gene ends were 2 bases for V and 0 bases for J; bases not matched to a gene: 10. Germline values: CDR1 SGHRS, CDR2 YFSETQ. The CDR3 is 19 residues long. The CDR3 protein is CASSFRPTGVSSGANVLTF. Here the CDR3 DNA reads TGCGCCAGCAGCTTTCGCCCGACAGGGGTGAGCTCTGGGGCCAACGTCCTGACTTTC.

The J gene is TRBJ2-7, the V gene TRBV6-1; maybe TRBD2 (5 bases). Germline values: CDR1 MNHNS, CDR2 SASEGT. The CDR3 consists of 13 residues. Trimming took off 3 bases at V and 0 bases at J, with 6 bases between the two ends. CDR3 nucleotide sequence: TGTGCCAGCAGTGAGGGGAGCTCCTACGAGCAGTACTTC. This codes for CASSEGSSYEQYF.

The J gene is TRBJ1-2, the V gene TRBV12-3 or TRBV12-4, with no clear D. This CDR3 is 12 amino acids long. V shed 2 bases and J shed 7 bases, with 8 bases lying between them. CDR3 coding DNA: TGTGCCAGCAGTTTAAGCACCTTTGGCTACACCTTC. It translates to CASSLSTFGYTF.

J is TRBJ1-6 and V is TRBV19, with 9 bases identical to TRBD1. In germline, CDR1 is LNHDA, CDR2 SQIVND (reference sequence). With V trimmed by 5 bases and J by 0 bases, 11 bases remained unmatched. The CDR3 runs 19 residues. The DNA of the CDR3 is TGTGCCAGTAGTTCAACAGGGGGCCGCAGGAGCTCCTATAATTCACCCCTCCACTTT. It specifies CASSSTGGRRSSYNSPLHF.

The rearrangement joins TRBV6-5 to TRBJ2-3, with D uncertain. This CDR3 has 13 residues. Germline lookup yields CDR1 MNHEY and CDR2 SVGAGI. V was shortened by 5 bases and J by 3 bases, with 9 bases between the two germline ends. Written as DNA, the CDR3 is TGTGCCAGCAGTAATACGCCAACAGATACGCAGTATTTT. This gives the protein CASSNTPTDTQYF.

This sequence joins TRBV5-5 and TRBJ2-5; D is uncertain. Trimming cost V 3 bases and J 4 bases, with 13 bases left between them. This CDR3 comprises 14 residues. Germline-derived CDR1 and CDR2 are SGHKS and YYEKEE (reference sequence). The CDR3 here is CASSSPGGGETQYF. CDR3 bases: TGTGCCAGCAGCTCCCCCGGCGGCGGAGAGACCCAGTACTTC.

This chain links TRBV2 with TRBJ1-2, with D tentatively TRBD1 (5 bases). The CDR3 is made up of 14 amino acids. Germline V gene sequence: CDR1 SNHLY, CDR2 FYNNEI. The ends were cut back, 1 base at V and 2 bases at J, with 8 bases in the middle. CDR3 bases: TGTGCCAGCAGTGAAGTGGGGGGGAACTATGGCTACACCTTC. As protein: CASSEVGGNYGYTF.

The gene calls are TRBV25-1 and TRBJ1-4; the D is unclear. The CDR3 loop spans 13 amino acids. CDR1 is MGHDK, CDR2 SYGVNS, per germline. Deletions cut 4 bases from V and 12 bases from J, with 15 bases between. CDR3 nucleotide sequence: TGTGCCAGCAGTGGGATAGGACCTGGGGAACTGTTTTTT. It encodes CASSGIGPGELFF. Supplemented by reference TRBV25-1 and TRBJ1-4, the full variable domain reads EADIYQTPRYLVIGTGKKITLECSQTMGHDKMYWYQQDPGMELHLIHYSYGVNSTEKGDLSSESTVSRIRTEHFPLTLESARPSHTSQYLCASSGIGPGELFFGSGTQLSVL.

The rearrangement uses TRBV7-8 and TRBJ2-1; 7 positions agree with TRBD2. Trimming cost V 2 bases and J 7 bases; bases outside gene matches: 11. Germline V gene lookup returns CDR1 SGHVS and CDR2 FQNEAQ. This CDR3 region has 16 residues. The CDR3 region is CASSLRREMPLNEQFF. The DNA for the CDR3 is TGTGCCAGCAGCTTACGGCGGGAGATGCCCTTAAATGAGCAGTTCTTC.

This clonotype was counted between two and nine times. The gene calls are TRBV7-9 and TRBJ1-1, with D unresolved. In germline, CDR1 is SEHNR, CDR2 FQNEAQ (reference sequence). With 2 bases removed from V and 1 base from J, the gap between germline ends came to 5 bases. This CDR3 comprises 13 residues. The CDR3 protein is CASSLLQNTEAFF. The CDR3 DNA reads TGTGCCAGCAGCTTATTACAGAACACTGAAGCTTTCTTT.

The chain has TRBV29-1 and TRBJ2-3, with 12 bases aligning to TRBD2. Germline V gene sequence: CDR1 SQVTM, CDR2 ANQGSEA. Trimming cost V 7 bases and J 0 bases; bases outside gene matches: 8. The CDR3 totals 16 residues. The CDR3 coding sequence is TGCAGCGCTAGCGGGAGGGCGAGGGGTAGCACAGATACGCAGTATTTT. Protein: CSASGRARGSTDTQYF.

The chain is built from TRBV29-1 and TRBJ2-1, with D uncertain. This CDR3 comprises 10 residues. V was cut by 5 bases and J by 5 bases, with 4 bases left in between. The germline V gene encodes CDR1 SQVTM and CDR2 ANQGSEA. The CDR3 sequence is CSVQHNEQFF. CDR3 nucleotides: TGCAGCGTTCAACACAATGAGCAGTTCTTC.

The DNA of the CDR3 is TGTGCCAGCAGTGATACGAACGAGTTCTATGGCTACACCTTC. Its translation is CASSDTNEFYGYTF. The chain has TRBV25-1 and TRBJ1-2; unclear D gene. The CDR3 loop spans 14 amino acids. The germline V and J ends were trimmed by 3 bases and 4 bases, with 12 bases remaining between them. Germline V gene data show CDR1 as MGHDK and CDR2 as SYGVNS.

The J gene is TRBJ2-3, the V gene TRBV18; 8 nucleotides line up with TRBD1. The junction had 5 bases not matched to a gene; V was cut back by 3 bases and J by 3 bases. CDR1 KGHSH and CDR2 LQKENI come from the germline V gene. The CDR3 runs 15 residues. CDR3 amino acids: CASSPGQGVTDTQYF. CDR3 in DNA: TGTGCCAGCTCACCTGGACAGGGAGTTACAGATACGCAGTATTTT. Supplemented by reference TRBV18 and TRBJ2-3, the full variable domain reads NAGVMQNPRHLVRRRGQEARLRCSPMKGHSHVYWYRQLPEEGLKFMVYLQKENIIDESGMPKERFSAEFPKEGPSILRIQQVVRGDSAAYFCASSPGQGVTDTQYFGPGTRLTVL.

The chain carries TRBV11-3 and TRBJ2-5; D gene uncertain. V was pared by 4 bases and J by 1 base, with 13 bases between. Looked up from germline, CDR1 is SGHNT and CDR2 is YENEEA. This CDR3 spans 15 amino acids. CDR3 bases: TGTGCCAGCAGCTCAGGCTTAGGCCCCCAAGAGACCCAGTACTTC. As protein: CASSSGLGPQETQYF.

The V and J genes are TRBV6-2 or TRBV6-3 and TRBJ2-3, with D unclear. V lost 7 bases and J 4 bases, leaving 24 bases between the germline ends. This CDR3 is built from 17 residues. Germline CDR1 and CDR2: MNHEY and SVGEGT. The CDR3 protein is CASNQTCSSIPADTQYF. The CDR3 DNA reads TGTGCCAGCAATCAGACGTGCTCTTCAATTCCTGCAGATACGCAGTATTTT.

V and J are TRBV2 and TRBJ2-7, with D unresolved. The CDR3 has 15 amino acids. V was clipped by 4 bases and J by 2 bases, with 15 bases between them. CDR1 is SNHLY, CDR2 FYNNEI, per germline. Here the CDR3 reads CASSVGIPPTYEQYF. Here the CDR3 DNA reads TGTGCCAGCAGTGTGGGGATTCCCCCAACCTACGAGCAGTACTTC.

CDR3 in DNA: TGTGCCAGCTCACCCTTTAAGCAGGAGACCCAGTACTTC. Amino acid sequence: CASSPFKQETQYF. The genes are TRBV18 and TRBJ2-5; no firm D call. The length of the CDR3 is 13 residues. The V gene lost 3 bases and the J gene lost 5 bases, with 10 bases spanning the gap. Per the germline V gene, CDR1 is KGHSH and CDR2 is LQKENI.

V is TRBV27 and J is TRBJ2-1, with D hard to call. This CDR3 contains 13 residues. The germline gives CDR1 MNHEY, CDR2 SMNVEV (reference sequence). V lost 5 bases, J lost 8 bases, and 13 bases lay in between. Here the CDR3 DNA reads TGTGCCAGCAGTCCCCCTCCTCGGGATGAGCAGTTCTTC. It codes for CASSPPPRDEQFF.

The chain recombines TRBV9 with TRBJ2-1, with D hard to call. The CDR3 has 15 residues. The germline V gene has CDR1 SGDLS and CDR2 YYNGEE. Trimming removed 5 bases at V and 2 bases at J, with 14 bases between. CDR3: CASSALGEPYNEQFF. The CDR3 DNA follows: TGTGCCAGCAGTGCACTGGGCGAACCCTACAATGAGCAGTTCTTC.

The J gene is TRBJ1-2, the V gene TRBV3-1, with D possibly matching TRBD1 (5 bases). The CDR3 totals 16 residues. Germline assignment: CDR1 LGHDT and CDR2 YNNKEL (reference sequence). The ends were cut back, 2 bases at V and 4 bases at J, with 17 bases in the middle. CDR3: CASSQLPSGQGYGYTF. CDR3 nucleotides: TGTGCCAGCAGCCAACTTCCGTCAGGGCAGGGCTATGGCTACACCTTC. The full variable domain, its missing parts supplied by reference TRBV3-1 and TRBJ1-2, is DTAVSQTPKYLVTQMGNDKSIKCEQNLGHDTMYWYKQDSKKFLKIMFSYNNKELIINETVPNRFSPKSPDKAHLNLHINSLELGDSAVYFCASSQLPSGQGYGYTFGSGTRLTVV.